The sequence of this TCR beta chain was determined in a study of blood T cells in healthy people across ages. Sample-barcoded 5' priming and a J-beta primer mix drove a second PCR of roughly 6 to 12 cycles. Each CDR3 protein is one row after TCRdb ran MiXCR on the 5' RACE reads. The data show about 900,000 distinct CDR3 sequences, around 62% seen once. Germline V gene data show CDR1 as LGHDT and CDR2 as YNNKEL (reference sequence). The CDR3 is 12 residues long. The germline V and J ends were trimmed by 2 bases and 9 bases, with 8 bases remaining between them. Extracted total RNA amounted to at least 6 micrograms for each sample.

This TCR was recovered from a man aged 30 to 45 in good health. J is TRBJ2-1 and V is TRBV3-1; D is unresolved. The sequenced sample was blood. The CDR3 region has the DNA TGTGCCAGCAGCCAATTAATGGCTGAGCAGTTCTTC. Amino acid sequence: CASSQLMAEQFF.